A single sample gave rise to the 31 T cell receptor beta chains below, sequenced in a study of T cells in Graves' hyperthyroidism and ophthalmopathy. Amplified regions were TCR beta CDR3 sequences from RNA transcripts. HTBI primers drove first-round RT-PCR of the TCR CDR3. TCRdb recomputed calls from the multiplex PCR reads with MiXCR, one row per CDR3 protein. The data contain hundreds of thousands of distinct CDR3 sequences, 38% of them singletons. Sequenced input: blood. The receptors come from a young man with Graves' hyperthyroidism.

This sequence joins TRBV9 and TRBJ1-5, with D tentatively TRBD1 (6 bases). Germline V CDR1 and CDR2: SGDLS, YYNGEE. The V end was cut by 6 bases, the J end by 0 bases, with 13 bases between. The CDR3 loop spans 15 amino acids. CDR3 sequence (DNA): TGTGCCAGCACCAAGGGGGGATGTAGCAATCAGCCCCAGCATTTT. Protein product: CASTKGGCSNQPQHF.

About this clonotype: Here the CDR3 omits its conserved ending phenylalanine or tryptophan, so a read error is the likely source. The J gene is TRBJ1-5, the V gene TRBV10-3; tentatively, D is TRBD1 (6 bases). The germline V gene has CDR1 ENHRY and CDR2 SYGVKD. Deletions cut 1 base from V and 4 bases from J, with 11 bases between. The CDR3 contains 15 residues. CDR3 sequence: CAISELDRANQPQHL. DNA of the CDR3: TGTGCCATCAGTGAGTTGGACAGAGCAAATCAGCCCCAGCATCTT.

This clonotype turned up a few times. CDR3 nucleotides: TGTGCCAGCAGCTTGGTGGGGGGCAACCAAGAGACCCAGTACTTC. Amino acid sequence: CASSLVGGNQETQYF. V is TRBV5-8 and J is TRBJ2-5, with D possibly called TRBD1 or TRBD2 (6 bases each). The V and J ends lost 0 bases and 0 bases respectively, with 9 bases between them. Germline lookup yields CDR1 SGHTS and CDR2 YDEGEE. The CDR3 consists of 15 residues.

About this clonotype: At one end, the junction sequence differs from germline, possibly due to a read error. V gene TRBV5-1 combines with J gene TRBJ2-3; TRBD1 matches at 7 bases. This CDR3 has 14 amino acids. Germline CDR1 is SGHRS and CDR2 is YFSETQ. This CDR3 is CASSKGQGTDTQYF. DNA for the CDR3: TGTGCCAGCAGCAAAGGACAGGGCACAGATACGCAGTATTTT.

This clonotype was detected a few times. V gene TRBV20-1 combines with J gene TRBJ1-2; D may be TRBD1 (5 bases). V was trimmed by 0 bases and J by 7 bases, leaving 21 bases between them. Germline lookup yields CDR1 DFQATT and CDR2 SNEGSKA (reference sequence). The CDR3 is made up of 16 amino acids. The CDR3 bases are TGCAGTGCTAGAGACCCCGGGACTCCCACAGGAGGTGGCTACACCTTC. Protein product: CSARDPGTPTGGGYTF.

In the case of this clonotype: This likely came from a read error, as a far larger clone is one base away. The rearrangement joins TRBV11-2 to TRBJ1-1; the D is unclear. The CDR3 is 14 residues long. From germline, CDR1 is SGHAT and CDR2 FQNNGV. Between the trimmed V and J ends, which lost 2 bases and 0 bases, there was a span of 7 bases. The DNA of the CDR3 is TGTGCCAGCAGCTTAATGGGCCTGAACACTGAAGCTTTCTTT. Translation: CASSLMGLNTEAFF.

This chain connects TRBV7-9 to TRBJ1-1; maybe TRBD1 (5 bases). Germline loops: CDR1 SEHNR, CDR2 FQNEAQ (reference sequence). This CDR3 has 16 amino acids. The V end was cut by 5 bases, the J end by 1 base, with 17 bases between. The CDR3 DNA reads as TGTGCCAGCAGCCCAGGACTAGGGGCGGGGAACACTGAAGCTTTCTTT. Protein: CASSPGLGAGNTEAFF.

CDR3 region: CASSTLAGGYEQFF. The DNA for the CDR3 is TGTGCCAGTAGTACCCTCGCGGGAGGGTACGAGCAGTTCTTC. The chain employs TRBV19 and TRBJ2-1, with 9 bases lining up with TRBD2. V gave up 4 bases and J gave up 10 bases; unmatched junction bases: 8. CDR3 length: 14 residues. Looked up from germline, CDR1 is LNHDA and CDR2 is SQIVND (reference sequence). The variable domain in full, completed from reference TRBV19 and TRBJ2-1, reads DGGITQSPKYLFRKEGQNVTLSCEQNLNHDAMYWYRQDPGQGLRLIYYSQIVNDFQKGDIAEGYSVSREKKESFPLTVTSAQKNPTAFYLCASSTLAGGYEQFFGPGTRLTVL.

This clonotype was recorded at least ten times. The chain recombines TRBV7-8 with TRBJ1-3; perhaps TRBD1 as D (5 bases). Looked up from germline, CDR1 is SGHVS and CDR2 is FQNEAQ. The germline V and J ends were trimmed by 4 bases and 3 bases, with 10 bases remaining between them. The CDR3 totals 14 residues. The CDR3 DNA is TGTGCCAGCAGCTCCCGGGGGGTTGGAAACACCATATATTTT. This encodes CASSSRGVGNTIYF.

This clonotype occurred many times. The chain recombines TRBV7-2 with TRBJ2-7; possibly TRBD2 for D (5 bases). Per germline, CDR1 SGHTA and CDR2 FQGNSA. The CDR3 covers 14 residues. Between the trimmed V and J ends, which lost 2 bases and 6 bases, there was a span of 14 bases. CDR3 region: CASSLPQLVGEQYF. The CDR3 bases are TGTGCCAGCAGCTTACCCCAACTAGTGGGCGAGCAGTACTTC. The full variable domain, its missing parts supplied by reference TRBV7-2 and TRBJ2-7, is GAGVSQSPSNKVTEKGKDVELRCDPISGHTALYWYRQSLGQGLEFLIYFQGNSAPDKSGLPSDRFSAERTGGSVSTLTIQRTQQEDSAVYLCASSLPQLVGEQYFGPGTRLTVT.

This clonotype was picked up a small number of times. The chain links TRBV2 to TRBJ2-3; no definite D call. The germline gives CDR1 SNHLY, CDR2 FYNNEI. This CDR3 contains 14 residues. V gave up 6 bases and J gave up 1 base, with 11 bases separating them. This CDR3 is CASSDNAGTDTQYF. CDR3 in DNA: TGTGCCAGCAGCGACAACGCGGGCACAGATACGCAGTATTTT. The full variable domain, in which reference TRBV2 and TRBJ2-3 provide the parts outside the CDR3, is EPEVTQTPSHQVTQMGQEVILRCVPISNHLYFYWYRQILGQKVEFLVSFYNNEISEKSEIFDDQFSVERPDGSNFTLKIRSTKLEDSAMYFCASSDNAGTDTQYFGPGTRLTVL.

This clonotype was observed at least ten times. This CDR3 is CSARGQGGNSPLHF. CDR3 nucleotides: TGCAGTGCTAGAGGACAGGGTGGTAATTCACCCCTCCACTTT. J is TRBJ1-6 and V is TRBV20-1, with TRBD1 matching 7 bases. The germline V gene has CDR1 DFQATT and CDR2 SNEGSKA (reference sequence). With V trimmed by 1 base and J by 6 bases, 3 bases remained unmatched. The CDR3 length is 14 residues.

The DNA of the CDR3 is TGTGCCAGCAGCCAAGAGGAGGGGGGGGTTGAGCCCCAGCATTTT. Its translation is CASSQEEGGVEPQHF. The gene calls are TRBV4-2 and TRBJ1-5, with a weak D call TRBD1 (6 bases). From germline, CDR1 is LGHNA and CDR2 YNFKEQ. The CDR3 has 15 residues. V dropped 0 bases and J dropped 8 bases, with 14 bases sitting between them.

As for this clonotype: Since a much larger clone is just one base distant, this may be a read error. The J gene is TRBJ2-7, the V gene TRBV29-1; D uncertain. The V gene lost 3 bases and the J gene lost 0 bases, with 12 bases spanning the gap. Germline-derived CDR1 and CDR2 are SQVTM and ANQGSEA. The CDR3 covers 14 residues. CDR3 bases: TGCAGCGTTGAGTCTAGGTCGTACTCCTACGAGCAGTACTTC. It is translated as CSVESRSYSYEQYF.

This clonotype was counted between two and nine times. The germline gene is not matched at one end of the junction; a read error may be the cause. This rearrangement joins TRBV20-1 to TRBJ2-7, with D possibly being TRBD2 (5 bases). CDR3 length: 12 residues. The germline V gene has CDR1 DFQATT and CDR2 SNEGSKA (reference sequence). CDR3 coding DNA: TGCAGTGCTAGAGTAGCAGACTACGAGCCGTACTTC. It codes for CSARVADYEPYF.

This chain uses TRBV5-1 with TRBJ1-4, with no clear D. The CDR3 spans 16 residues. Germline values: CDR1 SGHRS, CDR2 YFSETQ. Trimming removed 4 bases from V and 1 base from J, with 14 bases in between. The CDR3 DNA is TGCGCCAGCAGCCCCGGGCATTCTGGAACTAATGAAAAACTGTTTTTT. Its protein product is CASSPGHSGTNEKLFF.

This clonotype showed up just once. V is TRBV20-1 and J is TRBJ2-5; 11 positions agree with TRBD2. Germline CDR1 is DFQATT and CDR2 is SNEGSKA (reference sequence). V shed 0 bases, J shed 6 bases, and the junction held 21 bases outside the gene matches. The CDR3 is 20 residues long. CDR3 amino acids: CSARDSLLAGDKPPPKTQYF. For the CDR3, the DNA is TGCAGTGCTAGAGACTCCTTACTAGCGGGGGATAAACCTCCCCCGAAGACCCAGTACTTC.

V usage is TRBV15 and J usage is TRBJ2-7; D perhaps matches TRBD1 (5 bases). Germline values: CDR1 LNHNV, CDR2 YYDKDF (reference sequence). The CDR3 runs to 15 residues. Trimming stripped 1 base from V and 0 bases from J, with 10 bases between. The CDR3 sequence is CATSRARQSSYEQYF. The CDR3 DNA reads TGTGCCACCAGCAGAGCCCGACAGAGCTCCTACGAGCAGTACTTC.

Details on this clonotype: An end of the junction differs from the germline gene, which may be a read error. The J gene is TRBJ2-5, the V gene TRBV6-1; no definite D call. The CDR3 totals 13 residues. Germline V lookup: CDR1 MNHNS, CDR2 SASEGT. The CDR3 bases are TGTGCCAGCAGTTTAAACGGAGTAGAGTCCCAGTACTTC. It encodes CASSLNGVESQYF.

The chain employs TRBV5-1 and TRBJ2-7, with D hard to call. The CDR3 consists of 12 residues. Germline CDR1 SGHRS, CDR2 YFSETQ. Trimming shortened V by 4 bases and J by 7 bases, and 12 bases separated the two germline ends. Here the CDR3 reads CASSPEGVEQYF. The CDR3 DNA reads as TGCGCCAGCAGCCCCGAAGGAGTTGAGCAGTACTTC.

The genes are TRBV29-1 and TRBJ2-2; tentatively, D is TRBD2 (5 bases). This CDR3 region has 13 residues. The germline gives CDR1 SQVTM, CDR2 ANQGSEA. V shed 4 bases and J shed 1 base, with 7 bases lying between them. The CDR3 spells CSVGTQNTGELFF. CDR3 nucleotide sequence: TGCAGCGTTGGGACTCAGAACACCGGGGAGCTGTTTTTT.

This clonotype has a handful of counts. The junction and the germline gene differ at one end; a read error may be behind it. The chain combines TRBV29-1 with TRBJ2-6; a weak D match, TRBD2 (5 bases). CDR1 and CDR2 (germline): SQVTM, ANQGSEA. The CDR3 runs 14 residues. The CDR3 DNA sequence: TGCAGCGCCCGACGGGGAGATGGGACCAACGTCCTGACTTTC. Amino acid sequence: CSARRGDGTNVLTF.

This clonotype came up many times. This chain uses TRBV29-1 with TRBJ2-7; 7 bases are shared with TRBD1. Looked up from germline, CDR1 is SQVTM and CDR2 is ANQGSEA. There are 13 residues in the CDR3. The V and J ends lost 4 bases and 3 bases, in that order; junction bases with no gene match: 6. CDR3 coding DNA: TGCAGCGTTGTCGAAGGGGGCAGCTACGAGCAGTACTTC. As protein: CSVVEGGSYEQYF.

A note on this clonotype: The junction does not match germline at one end; this may be a read error. The rearrangement joins TRBV7-2 to TRBJ2-7; 12 bases align to TRBD2. Germline CDR1 and CDR2: SGHTA and FQGNSA. This CDR3 is 16 amino acids long. Here the CDR3 reads CASSEGLAGSSYEQYF. The CDR3 DNA follows: TGCGCCAGCAGCGAGGGACTAGCGGGCAGCTCCTACGAGCAGTACTTC.

This clonotype was detected a few times. Mismatch with germline at one junction end may stem from a read error. V usage is TRBV5-1 and J usage is TRBJ1-4; no definite D call. This CDR3 contains 14 residues. Germline V gene data show CDR1 as SGHRS and CDR2 as YFSETQ. Here the CDR3 DNA reads TGTGCCAGCAGCTTAGGGTCTGTTAATGAAAAACTGTTTTTT. It codes for CASSLGSVNEKLFF.

This clonotype was seen just once. This rearrangement joins TRBV28 to TRBJ2-7, with TRBD2 as a possible D gene (5 bases). CDR1 and CDR2 from the germline V gene are MDHEN and SYDVKM. Trimming shortened V by 5 bases and J by 5 bases, and 10 bases separated the two germline ends. The length of the CDR3 is 12 residues. In DNA form, the CDR3 reads TGTGCCAGCAGTCCATCGGAGGACGAGCAGTACTTC. The encoded protein is CASSPSEDEQYF.

Ten or more counts support this clonotype. The chain carries TRBV6-1 and TRBJ1-5; D perhaps matches TRBD1 (6 bases). The CDR3 is 16 residues long. The V end was cut by 3 bases, the J end by 8 bases, with 20 bases between. CDR1 is MNHNS, CDR2 SASEGT, per germline. The CDR3 is CASSDHRVSVREPQHF. CDR3 DNA sequence: TGTGCCAGCAGTGACCACAGGGTGAGCGTACGGGAGCCCCAGCATTTT.

The chain employs TRBV6-5 and TRBJ1-2, with 11 nucleotides matching TRBD1. The CDR3 contains 14 residues. V lost 5 bases and J lost 8; bases outside the gene matches: 7. The V gene's germline CDR1 is MNHEY and CDR2 SVGAGI. The CDR3 nucleotides are TGTGCCAGCAGTCTCGGGACAGGGGGAGGCGGCTACACCTTC. Amino acids: CASSLGTGGGGYTF.

This clonotype was seen a few times. The V call is TRBV6-5, the J call TRBJ1-5; D is possibly TRBD1 (5 bases). CDR1 and CDR2 from the germline V gene are MNHEY and SVGAGI. The CDR3 is 14 residues long. Trimming stripped 2 bases from V and 6 bases from J, with 11 bases between. CDR3 residues: CASSYLSTVQPQHF. DNA for the CDR3: TGTGCCAGCAGTTACCTGTCGACAGTTCAGCCCCAGCATTTT.

This clonotype was observed a handful of times. The V call is TRBV7-9, the J call TRBJ1-1; D unresolved. Trimming removed 6 bases at V and 3 bases at J, with 20 bases between. The V gene's germline CDR1 is SEHNR and CDR2 FQNEAQ (reference sequence). This CDR3 comprises 16 residues. CDR3 residues: CASSYSTFHTDTEAFF. The CDR3 region has the DNA TGTGCCAGCAGTTACTCGACCTTCCACACAGACACTGAAGCTTTCTTT.

This clonotype was detected only a few times. The chain employs TRBV9 and TRBJ2-7; D is undetermined. With 0 bases removed from V and 0 bases from J, the gap between germline ends came to 10 bases. Germline lookup yields CDR1 SGDLS and CDR2 YYNGEE. The CDR3 spans 15 residues. The CDR3 DNA reads TGTGCCAGCAGCGTAGGCCTAGGCAGCTCCTACGAGCAGTACTTC. Protein: CASSVGLGSSYEQYF.